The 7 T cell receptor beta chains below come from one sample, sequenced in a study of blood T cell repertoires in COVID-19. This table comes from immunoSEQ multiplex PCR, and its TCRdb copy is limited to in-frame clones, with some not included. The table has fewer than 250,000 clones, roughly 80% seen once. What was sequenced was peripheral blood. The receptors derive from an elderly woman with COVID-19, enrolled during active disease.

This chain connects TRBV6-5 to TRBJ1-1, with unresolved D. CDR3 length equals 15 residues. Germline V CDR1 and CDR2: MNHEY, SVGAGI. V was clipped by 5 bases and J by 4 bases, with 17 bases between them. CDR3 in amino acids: CASSPQYVGGTEAFF. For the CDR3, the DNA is TGTGCCAGCAGTCCTCAATACGTCGGAGGCACTGAAGCTTTCTTT.

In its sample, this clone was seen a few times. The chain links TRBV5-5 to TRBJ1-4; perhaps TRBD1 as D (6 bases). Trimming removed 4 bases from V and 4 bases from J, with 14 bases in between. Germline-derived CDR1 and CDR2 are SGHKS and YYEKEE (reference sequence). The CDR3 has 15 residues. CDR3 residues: CASSLQGWGNEKLFF. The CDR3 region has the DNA TGTGCCAGCAGCCTACAGGGATGGGGTAATGAAAAACTGTTTTTT.

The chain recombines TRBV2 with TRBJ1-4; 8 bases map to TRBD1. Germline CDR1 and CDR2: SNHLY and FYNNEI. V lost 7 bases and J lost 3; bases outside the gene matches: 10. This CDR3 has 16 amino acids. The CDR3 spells CASTAGGASSNEKLFF. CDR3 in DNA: TGTGCCAGCACGGCAGGGGGCGCGTCATCTAATGAAAAACTGTTTTTT. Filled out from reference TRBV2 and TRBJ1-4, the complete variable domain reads EPEVTQTPSHQVTQMGQEVILRCVPISNHLYFYWYRQILGQKVEFLVSFYNNEISEKSEIFDDQFSVERPDGSNFTLKIRSTKLEDSAMYFCASTAGGASSNEKLFFGSGTQLSVL.

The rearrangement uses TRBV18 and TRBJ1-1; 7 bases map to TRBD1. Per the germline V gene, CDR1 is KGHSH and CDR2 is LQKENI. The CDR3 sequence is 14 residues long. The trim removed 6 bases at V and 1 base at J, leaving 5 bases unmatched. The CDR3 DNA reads TGTGCCAGCTCGCGGGACAGAGAGAACACTGAAGCTTTCTTT. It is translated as CASSRDRENTEAFF.

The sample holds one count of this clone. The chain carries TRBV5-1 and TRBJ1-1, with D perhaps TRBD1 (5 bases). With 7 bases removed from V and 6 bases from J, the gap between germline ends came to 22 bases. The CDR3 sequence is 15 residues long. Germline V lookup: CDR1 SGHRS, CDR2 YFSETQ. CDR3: CASGPRVGRGAEAFF. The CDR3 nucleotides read TGCGCCAGCGGGCCCCGGGTGGGGAGGGGTGCTGAAGCTTTCTTT.

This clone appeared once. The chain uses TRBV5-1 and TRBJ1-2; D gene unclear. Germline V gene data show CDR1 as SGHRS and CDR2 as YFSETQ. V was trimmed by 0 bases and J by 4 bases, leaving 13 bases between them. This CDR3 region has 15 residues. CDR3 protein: CASSLALEGVYGYTF. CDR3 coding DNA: TGCGCCAGCAGCTTGGCCCTGGAGGGTGTCTATGGCTACACCTTC.

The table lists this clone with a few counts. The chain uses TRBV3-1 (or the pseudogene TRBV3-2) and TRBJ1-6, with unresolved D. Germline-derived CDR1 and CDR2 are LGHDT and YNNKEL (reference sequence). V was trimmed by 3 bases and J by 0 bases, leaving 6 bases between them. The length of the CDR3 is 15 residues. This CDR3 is CASSHRHSYNSPLHF. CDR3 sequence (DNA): TGTGCCAGCAGCCACAGACACTCCTATAATTCACCCCTCCACTTT.